The 28 T cell receptor beta chains presented below share a single source sample, sequenced in a study of cytomegalovirus exposure and HLA in healthy donors. This PCR relied on a set of 60 Vbeta primers and 13 Jbeta primers. Data came from immunoSEQ multiplex PCR; TCRdb stores just in-frame clones and leaves some out. The table lists approximately 150,000 clones, 65% to 80% of them singletons. Sequenced: PBMCs. All receptors derive from a woman between 35 and 50 years old in good health and CMV-seropositive.

This clone has only one observation. The rearrangement joins TRBV5-1 to TRBJ1-4; TRBD1 aligns across 8 bases. Germline lookup yields CDR1 SGHRS and CDR2 YFSETQ. The CDR3 runs to 14 residues. The V and J ends lost 2 bases and 7 bases, in that order; junction bases with no gene match: 4. CDR3 sequence reads: CASSFRGLGEKLFF. In DNA, the CDR3 is TGCGCCAGCAGCTTCAGGGGGCTGGGTGAAAAACTGTTTTTT. The full variable domain, rest sourced from reference TRBV5-1 and TRBJ1-4, is KAGVTQTPRYLIKTRGQQVTLSCSPISGHRSVSWYQQTPGQGLQFLFEYFSETQRNKGNFPGRFSGRQFSNSRSEMNVSTLELGDSALYLCASSFRGLGEKLFFGSGTQLSVL.

A few counts support this clone. This chain connects TRBV6-5 to TRBJ1-4; possibly TRBD1 for D (6 bases). V was trimmed by 10 bases and J by 8 bases, leaving 17 bases between them. Germline CDR1 is MNHEY and CDR2 is SVGAGI. The CDR3 is 13 amino acids. This chain's CDR3 is CATSGTQGEKLFF. Written as DNA, the CDR3 is TGTGCCACATCCGGGACACAGGGCGAAAAACTGTTTTTT.

This sequence joins TRBV2 and TRBJ2-1, with 7 bases matching TRBD1. The V segment lost 5 bases and the J segment 5 bases; nucleotides outside the gene matches: 9. The CDR3 consists of 15 residues. Per germline, CDR1 SNHLY and CDR2 FYNNEI. Written as DNA, the CDR3 is TGTGCCAGCAGTTACACAGGGGTCCCCCACAATGAGCAGTTCTTC. Encoded protein: CASSYTGVPHNEQFF.

This chain links TRBV5-6 with TRBJ1-1; D not certain. Germline V gives CDR1 SGHDT, CDR2 YYEEEE. V lost 4 bases, J lost 5 bases, and 18 bases lay in between. CDR3 size: 15 residues. The CDR3 here is CASSPGPFIWTEAFF. CDR3 in DNA: TGTGCCAGCAGCCCCGGTCCCTTTATTTGGACTGAAGCTTTCTTT.

The rearrangement links TRBV2 to TRBJ2-5, with a weak D call TRBD1 (6 bases). Gene TRBJ2-7 matches the end of the DNA better, so the J call may be wrong. The CDR3 runs to 14 residues. Germline V CDR1 and CDR2: SNHLY, FYNNEI. The CDR3 nucleotides are TGTGCCAGCAGCCGCCGGGACATCGGCGACGAGCAGTACTTC. Protein product: CASSRRDIGDEQYF.

The CDR3 protein is CASSQATGLAIYEQYF. CDR3 bases: TGCGCCAGCAGCCAAGCTACAGGGCTGGCTATCTACGAGCAGTACTTC. The rearrangement joins TRBV4-3 to TRBJ2-7, with D possibly being TRBD1 (6 bases). Germline values: CDR1 LGHNA, CDR2 YSLEER. The V gene lost 1 base and the J gene lost 3 bases, with 16 bases spanning the gap. The CDR3 is 16 residues long.

The rearrangement joins TRBV4-2 to TRBJ1-5; TRBD1 agrees at 8 bases. This CDR3 is built from 15 residues. Losses at the gene ends were 0 bases for V and 6 bases for J; bases not matched to a gene: 4. The germline V gene has CDR1 LGHNA and CDR2 YNFKEQ. CDR3: CASSQDDRGLQPQHF. The CDR3 DNA reads as TGTGCCAGCAGCCAAGACGACAGGGGTCTTCAGCCCCAGCATTTT.

This clone was picked up a small number of times. The gene calls are TRBV11-1 and TRBJ2-6, with a possible D match to TRBD2 (5 bases). The CDR3 loop spans 17 amino acids. V shed 3 bases and J shed 4 bases, with 16 bases lying between them. Germline V gene data show CDR1 as SGHAT and CDR2 as FQDESV (reference sequence). The CDR3 loop is CASSFSSLGAGANVLTF. CDR3 coding DNA: TGTGCCAGCAGCTTTTCTAGCTTGGGTGCGGGGGCCAACGTCCTGACTTTC.

Comment on this clone: Compared with germline, one end of the junction differs, possibly owing to a read error. The sample contains more than one DNA sequence encoding this CDR3. The chain has TRBV6-6 and TRBJ1-6; D is undetermined. The CDR3 has 15 residues. CDR1 MNHNY and CDR2 SVGAGI come from the germline V gene (reference sequence). CDR3 bases: TGCGCCAGCAGTTTCCGACAACAATCAAATTCACCCCTCCACTTT. Translation gives CASSFRQQSNSPLHF.

This clone showed up just once. The rearrangement links TRBV6-5 to TRBJ2-1, with TRBD2 identical over 7 bases. This CDR3 contains 13 residues. The germline gives CDR1 MNHEY, CDR2 SVGAGI. J gave up 4 bases and V 8 bases, and 5 bases lay outside the gene matches. The CDR3 bases are TGTGCCAGCGCTCGGGGAGGGTACAATGAGCAGTTCTTC. Translating it yields CASARGGYNEQFF.

The rearrangement uses TRBV4-3 and TRBJ2-3, with 7 bases matching TRBD1. Germline CDR1 is LGHNA and CDR2 is YSLEER. The ends lost 4 bases at V and 6 bases at J; junction bases unmatched: 4. The CDR3 is 13 residues long. The CDR3 spells CASSLGGVDTQYF. In nucleotides, the CDR3 is TGCGCCAGCAGCCTAGGGGGCGTCGATACGCAGTATTTT.

The chain has TRBV10-1 and TRBJ2-5; D not resolved. CDR1 and CDR2 (germline): WNHNN, SYGVQD (reference sequence). Deletions cut 5 bases from V and 5 bases from J, with 12 bases between. There are 13 residues in the CDR3. The CDR3 region is CASSSTAWETQYF. The CDR3 bases are TGCGCCAGCAGTTCTACAGCTTGGGAGACCCAGTACTTC.

The chain employs TRBV6-5 and TRBJ2-5, with D maybe TRBD2 (6 bases). In germline, CDR1 is MNHEY, CDR2 SVGAGI. V lost 7 bases, J lost 5 bases, and 14 bases lay in between. This CDR3 contains 13 residues. This CDR3 is CASTRGGLETQYF. CDR3 nucleotide sequence: TGTGCCAGCACCCGTGGAGGGTTGGAGACCCAGTACTTC.

CDR3 nucleotides: TGTGCCAGCAGCTCACAACCGAACACTGAAGCTTTCTTT. Residues: CASSSQPNTEAFF. This chain uses TRBV7-3 with TRBJ1-1; D not certain. CDR1 is SGHTA and CDR2 is FQGTGA in the germline V gene. The CDR3 length is 13 residues. The V and J ends lost 4 bases and 1 base respectively, with 7 bases between them.

This chain joins TRBV15 and TRBJ2-3; 10 bases are shared with TRBD2. CDR3 length: 16 amino acids. J lost 5 bases, V lost 0 bases, and 5 bases had no gene match. Germline V gene lookup returns CDR1 LNHNV and CDR2 YYDKDF (reference sequence). The CDR3 sequence: CATSRDSAGGIDTQYF. CDR3 DNA: TGTGCCACCAGCAGAGACTCAGCGGGGGGGATAGATACGCAGTATTTT.

About this clone: This sample includes further DNA sequences coding for the same CDR3. V is TRBV30 and J is TRBJ1-5, with a weak D call TRBD1 (5 bases). The CDR3 contains 13 residues. V dropped 3 bases and J dropped 4 bases, with 10 bases sitting between them. From germline, CDR1 is GTSNPN and CDR2 SVGIG (reference sequence). CDR3 residues: CAWSIQENQPQHF. The CDR3 coding sequence is TGTGCCTGGAGCATACAGGAAAATCAGCCCCAGCATTTT.

The chain combines TRBV7-2 with TRBJ1-2, with 8 nucleotides matching TRBD1. Trimming at V came to 0 bases and at J to 1 base, leaving 10 bases not matched to a gene. CDR1 and CDR2 from the germline V gene are SGHTA and FQGNSA. The CDR3 is 18 residues long. The CDR3 DNA reads as TGTGCCAGCAGCTTAGCTTATCCAGGGGGCGGACGTAACTATGGCTACACCTTC. The encoded protein is CASSLAYPGGGRNYGYTF.

The rearrangement joins TRBV30 to TRBJ2-3, with D possibly matching TRBD1 (7 bases). V was trimmed by 4 bases and J by 5 bases, leaving 16 bases between them. Per the germline V gene, CDR1 is GTSNPN and CDR2 is SVGIG (reference sequence). The CDR3 is 14 amino acids. In DNA, the CDR3 is TGTGCCTGGAATAACAACAGGGGAGGAGATACGCAGTATTTT. Encoded protein: CAWNNNRGGDTQYF.

CDR3 region: CGSGRGHEQFF. The DNA of the CDR3 is TGTGGAAGTGGGCGGGGCCATGAGCAGTTCTTC. The chain couples TRBV6-1 to TRBJ2-1; TRBD2 might be the D (6 bases). CDR3 length equals 11 residues. From germline, CDR1 is MNHNS and CDR2 SASEGT.

The J gene is TRBJ1-2, the V gene TRBV30; the D gene is possibly TRBD1 (6 bases). Germline V gene data show CDR1 as GTSNPN and CDR2 as SVGIG (reference sequence). Trimming pared 1 base from V and 7 bases from J, leaving 16 bases between. The CDR3 totals 14 residues. The CDR3 sequence: CAWSAPNSRGGYTF. Written as DNA, the CDR3 is TGTGCCTGGAGTGCCCCTAATTCCAGGGGTGGCTACACCTTC.

The V call is TRBV9, the J call TRBJ1-3; D is possibly TRBD1 (6 bases). CDR1 is SGDLS and CDR2 is YYNGEE in the germline V gene. This CDR3 spans 14 amino acids. Deletions cut 4 bases from V and 4 bases from J, with 12 bases between. The CDR3 coding sequence is TGTGCCAGCAGCCCCGCCGGGACAGGAAACACCATATATTTT. This encodes CASSPAGTGNTIYF.

In its sample, this clone was seen once. This chain links TRBV9 with TRBJ2-1; 8 bases align to TRBD2. The CDR3 length is 14 residues. CDR1 SGDLS and CDR2 YYNGEE come from the germline V gene. The V segment lost 3 bases and the J segment 7 bases; nucleotides outside the gene matches: 6. DNA for the CDR3: TGTGCCAGCAGCGCCGGGGGGGCCGCGAATGAGCAGTTCTTC. It encodes CASSAGGAANEQFF.

This clone was seen only a few times. The J gene is TRBJ2-2, the V gene TRBV9; 8 bases are shared with TRBD1. Germline lookup yields CDR1 SGDLS and CDR2 YYNGEE. Trimming cost V 0 bases and J 8 bases; bases outside gene matches: 12. The CDR3 has 17 amino acids. The CDR3 loop reads CASSVDGSGQAGGELFF. The CDR3 DNA sequence: TGTGCCAGCAGCGTAGACGGGTCGGGACAGGCGGGAGGGGAGCTGTTTTTT.

This clone was recorded only once. J is TRBJ1-2 and V is TRBV18; 9 bases match TRBD1. CDR1 is KGHSH, CDR2 LQKENI, per germline. CDR3 length equals 14 residues. Trimming removed 5 bases from V and 6 bases from J; junction bases left unmatched: 7. The CDR3 region is CASSSNRGQNGYTF. The DNA of the CDR3 is TGTGCCAGCTCATCCAACAGGGGGCAGAATGGCTACACCTTC.

This chain joins TRBV19 and TRBJ2-5; a possible D gene is TRBD1 (5 bases). This CDR3 contains 14 residues. CDR1 is LNHDA and CDR2 is SQIVND in the germline V gene (reference sequence). Trimming pared 3 bases from V and 4 bases from J, leaving 12 bases between. The chain's CDR3 is CASSMKGQGETQYF. The CDR3 DNA sequence: TGTGCCAGTAGTATGAAAGGTCAGGGAGAGACCCAGTACTTC.

The chain combines TRBV9 with TRBJ2-3; D may be TRBD2 (5 bases). CDR3 length equals 15 residues. Germline CDR1 SGDLS, CDR2 YYNGEE. V lost 4 bases and J 4 bases, leaving 16 bases between the germline ends. The CDR3 is CASSIGLTEADTQYF. CDR3 DNA sequence: TGTGCCAGCAGCATAGGACTGACTGAGGCAGATACGCAGTATTTT.

The DNA of the CDR3 is TGTGCCAGCAGCCTTCTTCCGGGACAGCTTGATGAAAAACTGTTTTTT. Translating it yields CASSLLPGQLDEKLFF. V usage is TRBV7-2 and J usage is TRBJ1-4; TRBD1 matches at 7 bases. Germline V gene data show CDR1 as SGHTA and CDR2 as FQGNSA. This CDR3 has 16 amino acids. V lost 5 bases to trimming and J lost 6 bases; unmatched junction nucleotides: 12. The variable domain in full, with the rest retrieved from reference TRBV7-2 and TRBJ1-4, is GAGVSQSPSNKVTEKGKDVELRCDPISGHTALYWYRQSLGQGLEFLIYFQGNSAPDKSGLPSDRFSAERTGGSVSTLTIQRTQQEDSAVYLCASSLLPGQLDEKLFFGSGTQLSVL.

In DNA form, the CDR3 reads TGCGCCAGCAGCCCCAACTTCTGGGACAGGCTAAACAATGAGCAGTTCTTC. This gives the protein CASSPNFWDRLNNEQFF. The chain carries TRBV4-3 and TRBJ2-1, with TRBD1 matching over 8 bases. CDR1 and CDR2 from the germline V gene are LGHNA and YSLEER. The length of the CDR3 is 17 residues. J was trimmed by 5 bases and V by 4 bases; bases with no gene match: 13.